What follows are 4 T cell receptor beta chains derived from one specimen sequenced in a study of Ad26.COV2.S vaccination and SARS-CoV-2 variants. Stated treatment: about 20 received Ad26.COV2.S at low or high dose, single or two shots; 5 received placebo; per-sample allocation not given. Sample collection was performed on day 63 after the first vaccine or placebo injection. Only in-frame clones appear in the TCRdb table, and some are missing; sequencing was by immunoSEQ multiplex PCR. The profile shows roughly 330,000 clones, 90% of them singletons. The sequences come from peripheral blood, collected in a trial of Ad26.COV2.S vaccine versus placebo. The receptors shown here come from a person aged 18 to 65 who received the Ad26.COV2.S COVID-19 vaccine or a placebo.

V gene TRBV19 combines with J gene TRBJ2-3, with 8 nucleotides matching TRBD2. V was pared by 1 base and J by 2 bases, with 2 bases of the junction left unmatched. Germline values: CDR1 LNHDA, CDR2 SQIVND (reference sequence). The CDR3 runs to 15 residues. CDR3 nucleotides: TGTGCCAGTAGTATAGTAGCGGGAATCACAGATACGCAGTATTTT. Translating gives CASSIVAGITDTQYF.

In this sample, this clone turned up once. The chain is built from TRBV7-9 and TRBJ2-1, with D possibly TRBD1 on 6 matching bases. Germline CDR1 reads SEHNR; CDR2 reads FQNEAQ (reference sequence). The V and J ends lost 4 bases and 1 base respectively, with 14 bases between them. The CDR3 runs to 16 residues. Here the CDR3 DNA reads TGTGCCAGCAGCTCCTTGACCACAGGGTCCTACAATGAGCAGTTCTTC. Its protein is CASSSLTTGSYNEQFF. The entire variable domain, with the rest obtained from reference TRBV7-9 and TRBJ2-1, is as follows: DTGVSQNPRHKITKRGQNVTFRCDPISEHNRLYWYRQTLGQGPEFLTYFQNEAQLEKSRLLSDRFSAERPKGSFSTLEIQRTEQGDSAMYLCASSSLTTGSYNEQFFGPGTRLTVL.

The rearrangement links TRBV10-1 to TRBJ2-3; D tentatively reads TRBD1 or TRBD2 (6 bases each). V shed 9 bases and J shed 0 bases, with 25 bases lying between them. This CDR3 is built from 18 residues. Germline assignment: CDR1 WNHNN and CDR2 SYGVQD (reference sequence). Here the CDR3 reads CARFTGTEGDLSTDTQYF. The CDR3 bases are TGCGCCAGATTTACAGGGACGGAGGGGGACCTGAGCACAGATACGCAGTATTTT.

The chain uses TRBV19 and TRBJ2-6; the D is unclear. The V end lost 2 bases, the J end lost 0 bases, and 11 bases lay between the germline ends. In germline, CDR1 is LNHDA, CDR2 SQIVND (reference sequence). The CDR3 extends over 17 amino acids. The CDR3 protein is CASSISLRRSGANVLTF. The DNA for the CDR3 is TGTGCCAGTAGTATAAGTCTTCGGCGCTCTGGGGCCAACGTCCTGACTTTC.